A single sample is the source of the 22 T cell receptor beta chains below, sequenced in a study of blood T cells in healthy people across ages (dated by TCRdb to 2014 to 2015). Libraries were made using 5' RACE. These reads were obtained on an Illumina HiSeq 2500. A second about 6 to 11 cycle PCR used a sample-barcoded 5' primer and a J-beta primer mix. TCRdb reran the public reads through fastp at Q25 and MiXCR, keeping productive beta chains. CDR3 protein duplicates are merged, each entry listing the most common genes and DNA. The sample data list 890,000 or so distinct CDR3 sequences, and about 62% of these were observed just once. Roughly a quarter of the sample is in the top ten clones. The sequencing input was blood. The receptors here all came from a man younger than 45 in good health.

The chain recombines TRBV28 with TRBJ1-2, with 9 bases identical to TRBD1. The V gene end was trimmed by 7 bases and the J gene end by 3 bases; junction bases not matched to a gene: 6. CDR1 MDHEN and CDR2 SYDVKM come from the germline V gene. This CDR3 is 14 amino acids long. In DNA, the CDR3 is TGTGCCAGCATTACAGGGGGCTCGGACTATGGCTACACCTTC. It specifies CASITGGSDYGYTF.

The chain couples TRBV4-3 to TRBJ1-2; D not resolved. Trimming removed 0 bases from V and 6 bases from J, with 14 bases in between. Germline values: CDR1 LGHNA, CDR2 YSLEER. The CDR3 runs to 15 residues. CDR3 sequence (DNA): TGCGCCAGCAGCCAAGATGGGAGACCTGAAGATGGCTACACCTTC. This codes for CASSQDGRPEDGYTF.

This clonotype was counted a few times. This chain joins TRBV6-1 and TRBJ2-1; D is undetermined. This CDR3 is 14 amino acids long. The germline gives CDR1 MNHNS, CDR2 SASEGT. Deletions cut 1 base from V and 3 bases from J, with 7 bases between. CDR3 loop: CASSEVGIYNEQFF. In DNA, the CDR3 is TGTGCCAGCAGTGAAGTGGGTATCTACAATGAGCAGTTCTTC.

This chain links TRBV20-1 with TRBJ2-3; 8 positions match TRBD2. V dropped 4 bases and J dropped 2; count of bases not matched to a gene: 8. This CDR3 is 15 amino acids long. In germline, CDR1 is DFQATT, CDR2 SNEGSKA (reference sequence). The CDR3 loop is CSAIRSGALTDTQYF. CDR3 nucleotide sequence: TGCAGTGCTATCCGTAGCGGGGCACTCACAGATACGCAGTATTTT.

The chain joins TRBV29-1 to TRBJ2-3; 7 bases fit TRBD2. The CDR3 consists of 14 residues. Germline trimming cut 7 bases from V and 0 bases from J; bases unmatched to any gene: 7. Germline V gives CDR1 SQVTM, CDR2 ANQGSEA. The CDR3: CSALGEGSTDTQYF. The CDR3, as DNA: TGCAGCGCCCTGGGGGAGGGGAGCACAGATACGCAGTATTTT.

V is TRBV3-1 and J is TRBJ2-3; 14 bases fit TRBD2. There are 19 residues in the CDR3. Germline CDR1 is LGHDT and CDR2 is YNNKEL (reference sequence). V was clipped by 4 bases and J by 4 bases; unmatched bases: 13. In DNA form, the CDR3 reads TGTGCCAGCAGCCCCGGACTAGCGGGGGGCCTCCACGGCGCAGATACGCAGTATTTT. Its protein is CASSPGLAGGLHGADTQYF.

The CDR3 spells CAWSDGTSGSYGYTF. Written as DNA, the CDR3 is TGTGCCTGGAGTGACGGGACATCGGGGAGCTATGGCTACACCTTC. V gene TRBV30 combines with J gene TRBJ1-2; tentative D call: TRBD1 (6 bases). The CDR3 is made up of 15 amino acids. V lost 1 base and J lost 4, with 16 bases in between. CDR1 and CDR2 (germline): GTSNPN, SVGIG (reference sequence).

The chain links TRBV29-1 to TRBJ2-7; 9 bases agree with TRBD1. Germline V lookup: CDR1 SQVTM, CDR2 ANQGSEA. The CDR3 contains 15 residues. With V trimmed by 6 bases and J by 2 bases, 11 bases remained unmatched. CDR3: CSVLIPGQGPYEQYF. The CDR3 region has the DNA TGCAGCGTCCTAATACCGGGACAGGGACCCTACGAGCAGTACTTC.

This sequence joins TRBV20-1 and TRBJ1-4; D unresolved. Looked up from germline, CDR1 is DFQATT and CDR2 is SNEGSKA (reference sequence). The V gene lost 6 bases and the J gene lost 0 bases, with 8 bases spanning the gap. The CDR3 length is 13 residues. The CDR3 sequence: CSAPHATNEKLFF. The DNA of the CDR3 is TGCAGTGCCCCCCATGCAACTAATGAAAAACTGTTTTTT.

This clonotype came up a few times. V usage is TRBV20-1 and J usage is TRBJ1-5; no firm D call. Trimming removed 5 bases at V and 2 bases at J, with 7 bases between. The CDR3 runs to 12 residues. Germline assignment: CDR1 DFQATT and CDR2 SNEGSKA (reference sequence). CDR3 loop: CSARQGNQPQHF. The CDR3 coding sequence is TGCAGTGCTCGGCAGGGCAATCAGCCCCAGCATTTT.

The V call is TRBV11-3, the J call TRBJ2-5; the D gene is possibly TRBD1 (5 bases). The CDR3 is made up of 15 amino acids. Germline CDR1 reads SGHNT; CDR2 reads YENEEA. Trimming cost V 1 base and J 2 bases, with 11 bases left between them. CDR3 amino acids: CASSLGTGFQETQYF. The CDR3 nucleotides are TGTGCCAGCAGCTTAGGAACAGGATTTCAAGAGACCCAGTACTTC.

The chain uses TRBV6-2 or TRBV6-3 and TRBJ1-5; TRBD1 aligns across 9 bases. The V and J ends lost 0 bases and 7 bases, in that order; junction bases with no gene match: 4. The CDR3 is made up of 15 amino acids. CDR1 and CDR2 (germline): MNHEY, SVGEGT. The CDR3 DNA is TGTGCCAGCAGTTACTCGGGACAGGGTCGGCAGCCCCAGCATTTT. Encoded protein: CASSYSGQGRQPQHF.

This chain connects TRBV6-2 or TRBV6-3 to TRBJ2-3; the D gene is possibly TRBD2 (5 bases). The CDR3 length is 14 residues. The V end was cut by 0 bases, the J end by 8 bases, with 12 bases between. Germline loops: CDR1 MNHEY, CDR2 SVGEGT. In DNA, the CDR3 is TGTGCCAGCAGTTACTCAGCTAGCTCAGCTACGCAGTATTTT. It codes for CASSYSASSATQYF.

The chain employs TRBV12-3 or TRBV12-4 and TRBJ2-2, with D possibly being TRBD1 (6 bases). V dropped 5 bases and J dropped 1 base, with 11 bases sitting between them. This CDR3 contains 15 residues. The chain's CDR3 is CASSPRTVNTGELFF. CDR3 bases: TGTGCCAGCAGTCCTCGGACAGTGAACACCGGGGAGCTGTTTTTT.

The chain couples TRBV7-8 to TRBJ2-1, with D perhaps being TRBD1 or TRBD2 (5 bases each). Germline V gene lookup returns CDR1 SGHVS and CDR2 FQNEAQ. Trimming stripped 2 bases from V and 6 bases from J, with 14 bases between. The CDR3 is 15 amino acids. The CDR3 region is CASSLFKGRGNEQFF. DNA of the CDR3: TGTGCCAGCAGCTTATTCAAGGGGAGAGGCAATGAGCAGTTCTTC. Drawing the rest from reference TRBV7-8 and TRBJ2-1, the complete variable domain is GAGVSQSPRYKVAKRGQDVALRCDPISGHVSLFWYQQALGQGPEFLTYFQNEAQLDKSGLPSDRFFAERPEGSVSTLKIQRTQQEDSAVYLCASSLFKGRGNEQFFGPGTRLTVL.

Only a few counts were recorded for this clonotype. The chain combines TRBV7-8 with TRBJ2-1; a possible D gene is TRBD1 (5 bases). V lost 0 bases and J lost 6, with 18 bases in between. The CDR3 runs 17 residues. Germline-derived CDR1 and CDR2 are SGHVS and FQNEAQ. The CDR3 reads CASSLAPLGQPFNEQFF. The DNA of the CDR3 is TGTGCCAGCAGCTTAGCGCCCCTGGGGCAGCCATTCAATGAGCAGTTCTTC. The full variable domain, its missing parts supplied by reference TRBV7-8 and TRBJ2-1, is GAGVSQSPRYKVAKRGQDVALRCDPISGHVSLFWYQQALGQGPEFLTYFQNEAQLDKSGLPSDRFFAERPEGSVSTLKIQRTQQEDSAVYLCASSLAPLGQPFNEQFFGPGTRLTVL.

Turning to this clonotype: A much larger clone differs by one base, so this may be a read error. The rearrangement uses TRBV20-1 and TRBJ2-1, with 8 positions matching TRBD2. This CDR3 comprises 15 residues. Germline V CDR1 and CDR2: DFQATT, SNEGSKA (reference sequence). The CDR3 reads CSARVRGGRINERFF. The CDR3 DNA follows: TGCAGTGCTAGAGTACGGGGGGGCCGGATTAATGAGCGGTTCTTC.

There are a few counts of this clonotype. The chain combines TRBV18 with TRBJ2-5, with D hard to call. The CDR3 is 15 residues long. The V end lost 0 bases, the J end lost 4 bases, and 12 bases lay between the germline ends. Germline V gene sequence: CDR1 KGHSH, CDR2 LQKENI. The DNA for the CDR3 is TGTGCCAGCTCACCACCCGTCTTAACGGCAGAGACCCAGTACTTC. The encoded protein is CASSPPVLTAETQYF.

This clonotype was counted only a few times. V is TRBV9 and J is TRBJ2-1, with TRBD1 matching over 8 bases. Germline loops: CDR1 SGDLS, CDR2 YYNGEE. The ends lost 3 bases at V and 7 bases at J; junction bases unmatched: 15. The CDR3 has 17 residues. In DNA form, the CDR3 reads TGTGCCAGCAGCGCCCAATCCAGACAGGGGTTCCGGAATGAGCAGTTCTTC. Protein: CASSAQSRQGFRNEQFF.

The rearrangement joins TRBV12-3 or TRBV12-4 to TRBJ2-3; D not certain. The V end was cut by 0 bases, the J end by 0 bases, with 4 bases between. This CDR3 is 14 amino acids long. The CDR3 sequence is CASSLALSTDTQYF. CDR3 in DNA: TGTGCCAGCAGTTTAGCACTTAGCACAGATACGCAGTATTTT.

This clonotype was found a few times. The chain combines TRBV10-3 with TRBJ2-6; 12 bases match TRBD2. Germline values: CDR1 ENHRY, CDR2 SYGVKD. V shed 6 bases, J shed 1 base, and the junction held 10 bases outside the gene matches. This CDR3 spans 19 amino acids. The CDR3 region is CAISGSPSGGASGANVLTF. The CDR3 bases are TGTGCCATCAGCGGTAGCCCTAGCGGGGGGGCGTCTGGGGCCAACGTCCTGACTTTC.

This chain connects TRBV2 to TRBJ1-2, with unresolved D. The CDR3 extends over 11 amino acids. V was shortened by 4 bases and J by 8 bases, with 8 bases between the two germline ends. Looked up from germline, CDR1 is SNHLY and CDR2 is FYNNEI. CDR3 coding DNA: TGTGCCAGCAGTGCCCGCGGAGGCTACACCTTC. Its protein is CASSARGGYTF.